The 26 T cell receptor beta chains below come from one sample, sequenced in a study of shared clonotypes between healthy human individuals. Measured with immunoSEQ multiplex PCR; TCRdb has only the in-frame clones, and not every one. The sample has around 2.3 million clones, roughly 95% seen once. The source material was naive CD4+ T cells sorted from blood. Subset in this sample: CD45RA+ positively selected. The receptors here all came from a man between 18 and 35 years old in good health.

Points on this clone: Other DNA variants within this sample encode the same CDR3. The chain is built from TRBV5-6 and TRBJ2-7; maybe TRBD1 (5 bases). Trimming removed 0 bases from V and 5 bases from J, with 6 bases in between. Germline V gives CDR1 SGHDT, CDR2 YYEEEE. The CDR3 consists of 12 residues. CDR3 region: CASSLEGNEQYF. The CDR3 coding sequence is TGTGCCAGCAGCTTGGAGGGGAACGAGCAGTACTTC.

V usage is TRBV18 and J usage is TRBJ2-1; D may be TRBD2 (6 bases). With 4 bases removed from V and 8 bases from J, the gap between germline ends came to 18 bases. The CDR3 covers 15 residues. Germline V gene data show CDR1 as KGHSH and CDR2 as LQKENI. The CDR3 reads CASSRSLTGVDEQFF. Here the CDR3 DNA reads TGTGCCAGCTCACGGTCCCTGACGGGGGTGGATGAGCAGTTCTTC.

The chain combines TRBV2 with TRBJ1-2; D may be TRBD1 (6 bases). The CDR3 consists of 13 residues. Trimming pared 5 bases from V and 8 bases from J, leaving 15 bases between. CDR1 is SNHLY and CDR2 is FYNNEI in the germline V gene. The CDR3 DNA follows: TGTGCCAGCAGTCACAGGGAAACAGGGGGCTACACCTTC. It translates to CASSHRETGGYTF.

This clone was counted between two and nine times. The V and J genes are TRBV5-1 and TRBJ1-5, with unresolved D. This CDR3 has 15 amino acids. V was trimmed by 1 base and J by 6 bases, leaving 14 bases between them. Germline CDR1 SGHRS, CDR2 YFSETQ. The CDR3 loop reads CASSLSADSGQPQHF. The CDR3 DNA sequence: TGCGCCAGCAGCTTGTCGGCGGACTCCGGTCAGCCCCAGCATTTT. Variable domain in full (rest from reference TRBV5-1 and TRBJ1-5): KAGVTQTPRYLIKTRGQQVTLSCSPISGHRSVSWYQQTPGQGLQFLFEYFSETQRNKGNFPGRFSGRQFSNSRSEMNVSTLELGDSALYLCASSLSADSGQPQHFGDGTRLSIL.

The gene calls are TRBV7-9 and TRBJ1-2; 10 nucleotides align to TRBD1. With 5 bases clipped from V and 8 bases from J, the junction kept 11 bases outside the gene matches. CDR3 length equals 15 residues. Germline loops: CDR1 SEHNR, CDR2 FQNEAQ (reference sequence). CDR3 region: CASSPGTGASQGYTF. The CDR3 DNA is TGTGCCAGCAGCCCGGGGACAGGGGCGTCCCAGGGCTACACCTTC.

This chain links TRBV4-1 with TRBJ2-1; TRBD2 aligns across 15 bases. CDR3 length equals 19 residues. Germline V gives CDR1 MGHRA, CDR2 YSYEKL. Losses at the gene ends were 1 base for V and 5 bases for J; bases not matched to a gene: 9. CDR3 sequence reads: CASSQVYSGLAGGNNEQFF. As DNA, the CDR3 is TGCGCCAGCAGCCAAGTTTACTCGGGACTAGCGGGAGGAAACAATGAGCAGTTCTTC.

This clone is a singleton in its sample. This chain connects TRBV25-1 to TRBJ2-3; weak D call: TRBD2 (6 bases). The CDR3 sequence is 16 residues long. The germline V gene encodes CDR1 MGHDK and CDR2 SYGVNS. V dropped 6 bases and J dropped 2 bases, with 18 bases sitting between them. The CDR3 DNA follows: TGTGCCAGCAGACCCCAATTAGCGGATGTCACAGATACGCAGTATTTT. Its protein is CASRPQLADVTDTQYF.

The CDR3 spells CASTRSSAGTDTQYF. CDR3 in DNA: TGTGCCAGCACCAGGAGTTCGGCCGGGACAGATACGCAGTATTTT. V and J are TRBV6-1 and TRBJ2-3; D not certain. The CDR3 has 15 residues. Germline CDR1 MNHNS, CDR2 SASEGT. Trimming took off 7 bases at V and 3 bases at J, with 17 bases between the two ends.

As concerns this clone: Distinct nucleotide sequences in the sample also encode this CDR3. J is TRBJ1-3 and V is TRBV6-6, with 8 bases fitting TRBD1. Per germline, CDR1 MNHNY and CDR2 SVGAGI (reference sequence). The CDR3 contains 16 residues. V shed 0 bases, J shed 4 bases, and the junction held 5 bases outside the gene matches. The CDR3 nucleotides are TGTGCCAGCAGTTACTCTGGACAGGGCGGGGGAAACACCATATATTTT. Its translation is CASSYSGQGGGNTIYF.

J is TRBJ1-2 and V is TRBV9; no definite D call. Trimming removed 0 bases from V and 8 bases from J, with 14 bases in between. CDR1 is SGDLS, CDR2 YYNGEE, per germline. The length of the CDR3 is 14 residues. The CDR3 spells CASSVALGLEGYTF. CDR3 in DNA: TGTGCCAGCAGCGTAGCACTCGGGCTGGAAGGCTACACCTTC.

Written as DNA, the CDR3 is TGTGCCAGCAGAACGTTTTTAGGCTACACCTTC. Protein: CASRTFLGYTF. This sequence joins TRBV7-2 and TRBJ1-2; D is uncertain. V was shortened by 6 bases and J by 8 bases, with 10 bases between the two germline ends. The CDR3 sequence is 11 residues long. Germline V gene sequence: CDR1 SGHTA, CDR2 FQGNSA.

The rearrangement uses TRBV5-1 and TRBJ2-7, with D perhaps TRBD1 (5 bases). The CDR3 contains 16 residues. Per the germline V gene, CDR1 is SGHRS and CDR2 is YFSETQ. V dropped 0 bases and J dropped 2 bases, with 15 bases sitting between them. The CDR3 sequence is CASSLGLQVPAYEQYF. DNA of the CDR3: TGCGCCAGCAGCTTGGGGCTACAGGTCCCTGCCTACGAGCAGTACTTC. The full variable domain, completed using reference TRBV5-1 and TRBJ2-7, is KAGVTQTPRYLIKTRGQQVTLSCSPISGHRSVSWYQQTPGQGLQFLFEYFSETQRNKGNFPGRFSGRQFSNSRSEMNVSTLELGDSALYLCASSLGLQVPAYEQYFGPGTRLTVT.

As regards this clone: Different DNA sequences within this sample yield the same CDR3. J is TRBJ1-1 and V is TRBV30; 8 bases map to TRBD1. There are 14 residues in the CDR3. V lost 0 bases and J lost 2; bases outside the gene matches: 2. Germline assignment: CDR1 GTSNPN and CDR2 SVGIG (reference sequence). Written as DNA, the CDR3 is TGTGCCTGGAGTGTAGGACAGGGTAACACTGAAGCTTTCTTT. This sequence encodes CAWSVGQGNTEAFF.

The CDR3 region has the DNA TGTGCCAGCACCGCCTTCTCACAGGGGGCCGCTGGCTACACCTTC. Translated, it gives CASTAFSQGAAGYTF. The chain employs TRBV6-5 and TRBJ1-2; 9 nucleotides align to TRBD1. The CDR3 runs to 15 residues. Germline assignment: CDR1 MNHEY and CDR2 SVGAGI. V lost 7 bases to trimming and J lost 7 bases; unmatched junction nucleotides: 13.

This chain connects TRBV7-8 to TRBJ2-1; 7 nucleotides line up with TRBD1. The J segment lost 10 bases and the V segment lost 5 bases, leaving 17 bases of the junction unmatched. CDR3 length equals 16 residues. Germline CDR1 and CDR2: SGHVS and FQNEAQ. The CDR3 spells CASSEDRARSIIEQFF. In DNA, the CDR3 is TGTGCCAGCAGCGAAGACAGGGCCCGGAGTATTATAGAGCAGTTCTTC.

This clone showed up just once. The rearrangement links TRBV11-1 to TRBJ1-4; TRBD1 agrees at 7 bases. Germline V lookup: CDR1 SGHAT, CDR2 FQDESV (reference sequence). The CDR3 length is 15 residues. The trim removed 3 bases at V and 4 bases at J, leaving 5 bases unmatched. CDR3 residues: CASSLMGQSNEKLFF. For the CDR3, the DNA is TGTGCCAGCAGCTTGATGGGACAGAGTAATGAAAAACTGTTTTTT.

The chain carries TRBV19 and TRBJ1-5, with TRBD1 identical over 9 bases. The germline V gene encodes CDR1 LNHDA and CDR2 SQIVND (reference sequence). The junction had 8 bases not matched to a gene; V was cut back by 11 bases and J by 0 bases. This CDR3 is 15 amino acids long. CDR3: CASGTGLYSNQPQHF. The CDR3 nucleotides read TGTGCCTCCGGGACAGGGCTTTATAGCAATCAGCCCCAGCATTTT.

The chain uses TRBV30 and TRBJ1-5; 7 nucleotides agree with TRBD1. CDR3 length: 17 amino acids. V dropped 0 bases and J dropped 1; count of bases not matched to a gene: 9. Germline assignment: CDR1 GTSNPN and CDR2 SVGIG (reference sequence). The CDR3: CAWSVSGGGRSNQPQHF. The CDR3 DNA follows: TGTGCCTGGAGTGTATCAGGGGGGGGAAGGAGCAATCAGCCCCAGCATTTT.

The V and J genes are TRBV11-3 and TRBJ2-3, with 7 bases aligning to TRBD1. V lost 3 bases, J lost 5 bases, and 2 bases stayed unmatched. CDR3 length: 13 residues. Looked up from germline, CDR1 is SGHNT and CDR2 is YENEEA. This CDR3 is CASSLSGGDTQYF. The CDR3 nucleotides are TGTGCCAGCAGCTTGTCAGGGGGAGATACGCAGTATTTT.

V usage is TRBV19 and J usage is TRBJ2-7; D remains ambiguous. CDR1 and CDR2 from the germline V gene are LNHDA and SQIVND (reference sequence). The CDR3 is 15 residues long. Trimming stripped 3 bases from V and 3 bases from J, with 15 bases between. CDR3 sequence reads: CASSILLSTSYEQYF. CDR3 bases: TGTGCCAGTAGTATCTTGTTGTCGACAAGCTACGAGCAGTACTTC.

This chain connects TRBV19 to TRBJ1-2; D gene uncertain. Trimming left V 0 bases short and J 4 bases short, with 15 bases between. This CDR3 spans 16 amino acids. The germline CDR1 and CDR2 sequences are LNHDA and SQIVND (reference sequence). CDR3 nucleotides: TGTGCCAGTAGTATAGAACTTGGCCCCGAGGGCTATGGCTACACCTTC. Amino acid sequence: CASSIELGPEGYGYTF.

The V and J genes are TRBV27 and TRBJ2-2; no reliable D call. This CDR3 has 14 amino acids. V was cut by 1 base and J by 2 bases, with 5 bases left in between. The germline V gene has CDR1 MNHEY and CDR2 SMNVEV (reference sequence). CDR3 loop: CASSLLVNTGELFF. DNA for the CDR3: TGTGCCAGCAGTTTATTAGTAAACACCGGGGAGCTGTTTTTT.

The chain recombines TRBV7-2 with TRBJ1-5; 7 positions agree with TRBD1. CDR3 length: 15 amino acids. Trimming took 5 bases from V and 4 from J; bases not matched to a gene: 8. In germline, CDR1 is SGHTA, CDR2 FQGNSA. The CDR3 is CASSVNRGTNQPQHF. CDR3 in DNA: TGTGCCAGCAGCGTAAACAGGGGCACGAATCAGCCCCAGCATTTT.

The chain employs TRBV6-6 and TRBJ2-1; D is undetermined. Germline values: CDR1 MNHNY, CDR2 SVGAGI (reference sequence). This CDR3 has 15 amino acids. Trimming cost V 5 bases and J 6 bases, with 17 bases left between them. Written as DNA, the CDR3 is TGTGCCAGCAGTGGACCTGAGGAAGGTAGCAATGAGCAGTTCTTC. As protein: CASSGPEEGSNEQFF.

The chain couples TRBV4-2 to TRBJ2-3; D unclear. CDR3 length: 15 residues. The V and J ends lost 0 bases and 0 bases respectively, with 7 bases between them. Germline assignment: CDR1 LGHNA and CDR2 YNFKEQ. CDR3 DNA sequence: TGTGCCAGCAGCCAAGATAGGGCTAGCACAGATACGCAGTATTTT. It yields the protein CASSQDRASTDTQYF.

V usage is TRBV18 and J usage is TRBJ2-3; 8 bases match TRBD2. The germline gives CDR1 KGHSH, CDR2 LQKENI. This CDR3 spans 14 amino acids. Germline trimming cut 5 bases from V and 1 base from J; bases unmatched to any gene: 2. The chain's CDR3 is CASSRRGGTDTQYF. The CDR3 DNA sequence: TGTGCCAGCTCAAGGCGGGGGGGCACAGATACGCAGTATTTT.